This TCR beta chain derives from a study of CD8 T cells in Susac syndrome. General observations from the study: By the study's own acknowledgment, its TCR sequencing and HLA analysis included relatively few individuals. The CD4+ T cell repertoire of patients with Susac syndrome showed no detectable clonal expansion.

TEMRA cells were FACS-enriched, and CD8+ and CD4+ T cells were isolated negatively. In regard to this clonotype: Its matching antigen is unknown.

RNA totalling roughly 0.5 to 1 ug underwent reverse transcription with random hexamers. The immunoSEQ assay covered 54 Vbeta and 13 Jbeta segments for CDR3. From the immunoSEQ multiplex PCR reads, TCRdb called clonotypes with MiXCR, one entry per CDR3 protein. The sample shows about 240,000 distinct CDR3 sequences, 90% to 97% of them seen only once. The source of this sequence is a human donor with Susac syndrome. Sequencing used CD4+ T cells from PBMCs.

The DNA of the CDR3 is TGTGCCAGCAGCCCTCCGCCCCCTAACCGGGAGGAGTTCTTC. It yields the protein CASSPPPPNREEFF. The chain couples TRBV11-2 to TRBJ2-1; 7 bases match TRBD2. This CDR3 region has 14 residues. The V segment lost 5 bases and the J segment 14 bases; nucleotides outside the gene matches: 15. Germline lookup yields CDR1 SGHAT and CDR2 FQNNGV.